This is a list of T cell receptor beta chains from one sample in a study of shared clonotypes between healthy human individuals. The data were produced by immunoSEQ multiplex PCR, yet TCRdb's version contains in-frame clones alone and is incomplete. In the table there are millions of clones, approximately 94% of which are singletons. Sequenced sample: naive CD8+ T cells from PBMCs. These receptors were collected from a man aged 18 to 30 in good health. Some clones in this sample may be carry-over from other donors' samples. The CDR3 runs from the conserved cysteine through the conserved F or W. Each record gives: V gene, J gene, clone size, D gene, CDR3 protein, CDR3 DNA. A D gene is named only where the DNA matches it firmly. Size values are once, few and many counts, or a class for expanded clones, and some rows have none.

TRBV15	TRBJ2-6	.	TRBD2	CATSPRAAGLGVLTF	TGTGCCACCAGCCCTAGAGCAGCGGGACTCGGCGTCCTGACTTTC
TRBV4-2	TRBJ2-7	.	.	CASSQATIYEQYF	TGTGCCAGCAGCCAGGCGACAATATACGAGCAGTACTTC
TRBV6-1	TRBJ2-7	.	.	CASSHRATYEQYF	TGTGCCAGCAGCCACAGGGCGACCTACGAGCAGTACTTC
TRBV7-9	TRBJ2-5	.	.	CASSLDRIGGPETQYF	TGTGCCAGCAGCTTGGATAGGATCGGAGGTCCGGAGACCCAGTACTTC
TRBV9	TRBJ2-2	.	.	CASSVDLGTLAGELFF	TGTGCCAGCAGCGTAGATCTTGGGACTTTGGCCGGGGAGCTGTTTTTT
TRBV25-1	TRBJ2-1	.	TRBD2	CASSEAGEQNEQFF	TGTGCCAGCAGTGAAGCGGGAGAGCAAAATGAGCAGTTCTTC
TRBV14	TRBJ2-6	.	.	CASRNGGPSGANVLTF	TGTGCCAGCAGGAACGGGGGTCCGTCTGGGGCCAACGTCCTGACTTTC
TRBV27	TRBJ2-6	.	.	CASSFGRGANVLTF	TGTGCCAGCAGTTTCGGCCGGGGGGCCAACGTCCTGACTTTC
TRBV11-2	TRBJ1-2	.	.	CASSWARGGYGYTF	TGTGCCAGCAGCTGGGCCAGGGGCGGATATGGCTACACCTTC
TRBV7-9	TRBJ1-2	.	.	CASRNTEGGYTF	TGTGCCAGCAGGAATACCGAGGGTGGCTACACCTTC
TRBV9	TRBJ2-1	.	TRBD2	CASSVPREEVYNEQFF	TGTGCCAGCAGCGTCCCGCGGGAGGAAGTCTACAATGAGCAGTTCTTC
TRBV7-2	TRBJ2-2	once	.	CASSLRFGELFF	TGTGCCAGCAGCTTACGGTTCGGGGAGCTGTTTTTT
TRBV29-1	TRBJ2-3	.	.	CSLWAPSTDTQYF	TGCAGCCTTTGGGCCCCTAGCACAGATACGCAGTATTTT
TRBV7-2	TRBJ2-1	.	.	CASSLTGGSYNEQFF	TGTGCCAGCAGCTTGACTGGAGGTTCCTACAATGAGCAGTTCTTC
TRBV28	TRBJ2-1	.	.	CASSSPRLVVNEQFF	TGTGCCAGCAGTTCCCCCCGACTAGTGGTAAATGAGCAGTTCTTC
TRBV11-2	TRBJ2-1	.	.	CASSQDFSDEQFF	TGTGCCAGCAGCCAGGACTTCTCCGATGAGCAGTTCTTC
TRBV5-8	TRBJ1-5	once	.	CASSLVVWGIQPQHF	TGTGCCAGCAGCTTGGTAGTGTGGGGGATTCAGCCCCAGCATTTT
TRBV5-4	TRBJ2-7	.	.	CASSFRTVAGEQYF	TGTGCCAGCAGCTTTAGGACAGTAGCTGGCGAGCAGTACTTC
TRBV7-2	TRBJ2-1	.	.	CASSFLASYNEQFF	TGTGCCAGCAGCTTCCTAGCCTCCTACAATGAGCAGTTCTTC
TRBV6-1	TRBJ2-7	.	.	CASSEQGGDEQYF	TGTGCCAGCAGTGAACAGGGGGGGGACGAGCAGTACTTC
TRBV29-1	TRBJ2-1	.	.	CSVGATPHNEQFF	TGCAGCGTTGGAGCTACCCCCCACAATGAGCAGTTCTTC
TRBV19	TRBJ1-4	.	.	CASSIPGDRDRTF	TGTGCCAGTAGTATTCCGGGTGACCGGGACCGAACTTTT
TRBV10-2	TRBJ2-1	.	TRBD2	CASSERLADNEQFF	TGCGCCAGCAGTGAAAGACTAGCGGACAATGAGCAGTTCTTC
TRBV4-3	TRBJ2-1	.	TRBD2	CASSQVPSGSYNEQFF	TGCGCCAGCAGCCAAGTCCCTAGCGGGAGTTACAATGAGCAGTTCTTC
TRBV6-1	TRBJ1-5	.	.	CASSEARGSNQPQHF	TGTGCCAGCAGTGAAGCGAGGGGCTCCAATCAGCCCCAGCATTTT
TRBV19	TRBJ2-7	.	TRBD2	CASSYRSGNYEQYF	TGTGCCAGTAGTTACCGGAGCGGGAACTACGAGCAGTACTTC
TRBV6-5	TRBJ2-5	.	.	CASRDGPKTQYF	TGTGCGAGCAGGGACGGACCCAAGACCCAGTACTTC
TRBV28	TRBJ2-7	.	.	CASSLRTRGEQYF	TGTGCCAGCAGTTTGAGGACCCGGGGCGAGCAGTACTTC